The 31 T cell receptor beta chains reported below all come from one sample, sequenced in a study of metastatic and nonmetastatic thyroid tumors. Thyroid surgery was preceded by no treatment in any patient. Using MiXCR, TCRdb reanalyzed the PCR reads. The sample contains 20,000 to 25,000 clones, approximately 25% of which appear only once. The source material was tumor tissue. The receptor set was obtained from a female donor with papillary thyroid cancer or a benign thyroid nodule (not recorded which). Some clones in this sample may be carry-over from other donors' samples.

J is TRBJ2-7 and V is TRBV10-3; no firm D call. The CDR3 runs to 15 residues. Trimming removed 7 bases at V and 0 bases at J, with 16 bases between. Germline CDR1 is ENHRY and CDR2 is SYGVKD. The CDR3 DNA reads TGTGCCATCATGTCGGTGACGCTAAACTCCTACGAGCAGTACTTC. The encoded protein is CAIMSVTLNSYEQYF.

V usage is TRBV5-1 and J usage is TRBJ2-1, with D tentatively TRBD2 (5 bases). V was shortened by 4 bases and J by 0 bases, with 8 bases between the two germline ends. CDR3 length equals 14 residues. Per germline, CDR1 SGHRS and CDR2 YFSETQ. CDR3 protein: CASSLDYSYNEQFF. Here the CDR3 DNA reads TGCGCCAGCAGCCTTGACTACTCCTACAATGAGCAGTTCTTC. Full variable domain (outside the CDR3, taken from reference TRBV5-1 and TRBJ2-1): KAGVTQTPRYLIKTRGQQVTLSCSPISGHRSVSWYQQTPGQGLQFLFEYFSETQRNKGNFPGRFSGRQFSNSRSEMNVSTLELGDSALYLCASSLDYSYNEQFFGPGTRLTVL.

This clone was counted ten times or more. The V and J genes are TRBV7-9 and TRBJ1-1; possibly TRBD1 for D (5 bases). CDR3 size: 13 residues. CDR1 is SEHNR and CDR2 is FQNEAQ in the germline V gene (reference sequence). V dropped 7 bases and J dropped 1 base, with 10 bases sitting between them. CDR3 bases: TGTGCCAGCATCCTAGGGGCGAACACTGAAGCTTTCTTT. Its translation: CASILGANTEAFF.

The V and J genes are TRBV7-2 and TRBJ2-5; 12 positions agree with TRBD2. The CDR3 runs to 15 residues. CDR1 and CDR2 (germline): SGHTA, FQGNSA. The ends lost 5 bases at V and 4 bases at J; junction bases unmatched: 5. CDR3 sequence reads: CASSQGLAGLETQYF. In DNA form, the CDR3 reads TGTGCCAGCAGCCAAGGACTAGCGGGATTAGAGACCCAGTACTTC.

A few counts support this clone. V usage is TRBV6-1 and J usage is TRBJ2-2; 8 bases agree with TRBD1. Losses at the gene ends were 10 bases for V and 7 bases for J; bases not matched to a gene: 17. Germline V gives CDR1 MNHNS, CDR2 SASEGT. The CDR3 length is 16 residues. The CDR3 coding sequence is TGTGCCATCACCTCCCCGCCGCAGGGGGCAGTCGGGGAGCTGTTTTTT. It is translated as CAITSPPQGAVGELFF.

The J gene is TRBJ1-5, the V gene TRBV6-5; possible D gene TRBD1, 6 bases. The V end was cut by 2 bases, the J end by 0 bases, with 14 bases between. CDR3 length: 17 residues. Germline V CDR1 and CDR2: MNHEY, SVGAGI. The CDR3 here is CASSYNPGGYSNQPQHF. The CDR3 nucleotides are TGTGCCAGCAGTTACAACCCCGGGGGCTATAGCAATCAGCCCCAGCATTTT.

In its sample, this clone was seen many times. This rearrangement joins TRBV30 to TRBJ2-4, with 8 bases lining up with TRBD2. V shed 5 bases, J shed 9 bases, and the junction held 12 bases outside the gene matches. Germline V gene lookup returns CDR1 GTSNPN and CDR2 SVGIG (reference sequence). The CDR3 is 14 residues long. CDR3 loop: CAWGSSGLGGIQYF. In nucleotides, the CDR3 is TGTGCCTGGGGTTCTAGCGGGTTGGGGGGCATTCAGTACTTC.

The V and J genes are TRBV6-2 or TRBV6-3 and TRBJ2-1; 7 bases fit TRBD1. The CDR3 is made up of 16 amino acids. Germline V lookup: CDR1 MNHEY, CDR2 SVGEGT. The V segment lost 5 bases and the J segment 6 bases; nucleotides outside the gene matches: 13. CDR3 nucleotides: TGTGCCAGCAGTCCGATTGACAGGGTCTCCCTCAATGAGCAGTTCTTC. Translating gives CASSPIDRVSLNEQFF.

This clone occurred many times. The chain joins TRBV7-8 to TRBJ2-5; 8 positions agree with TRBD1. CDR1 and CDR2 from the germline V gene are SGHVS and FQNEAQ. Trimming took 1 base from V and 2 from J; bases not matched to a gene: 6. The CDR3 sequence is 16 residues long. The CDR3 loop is CASSLGGQGGQETQYF. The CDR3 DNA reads TGTGCCAGCAGCTTAGGCGGACAGGGAGGACAAGAGACCCAGTACTTC.

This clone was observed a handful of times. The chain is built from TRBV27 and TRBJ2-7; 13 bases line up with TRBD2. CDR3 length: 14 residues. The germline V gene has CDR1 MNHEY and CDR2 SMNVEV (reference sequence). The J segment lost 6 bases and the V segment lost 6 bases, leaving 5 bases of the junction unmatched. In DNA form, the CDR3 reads TGTGCCAGCAGCTCCGGGACTAGCGGGATCGAGCAGTACTTC. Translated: CASSSGTSGIEQYF.

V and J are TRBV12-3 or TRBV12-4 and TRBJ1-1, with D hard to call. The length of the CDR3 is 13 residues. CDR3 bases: TGTACCATCAGTCTTCGGCCGGACACTGAAGCTTTCTTT. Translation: CTISLRPDTEAFF.

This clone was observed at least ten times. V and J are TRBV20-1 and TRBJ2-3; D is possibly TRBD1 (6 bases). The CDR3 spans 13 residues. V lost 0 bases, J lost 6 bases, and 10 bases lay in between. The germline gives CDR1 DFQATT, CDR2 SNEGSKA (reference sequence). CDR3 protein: CSAREHRGDTQYF. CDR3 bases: TGCAGTGCTAGAGAACATAGGGGGGATACGCAGTATTTT.

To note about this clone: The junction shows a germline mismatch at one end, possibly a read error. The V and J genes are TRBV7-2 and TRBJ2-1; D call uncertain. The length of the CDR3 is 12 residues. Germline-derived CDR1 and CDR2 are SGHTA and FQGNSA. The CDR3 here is CASSALVVEHFF. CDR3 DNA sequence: TGTGCCAGCAGCGCCCTAGTGGTGGAGCATTTCTTC.

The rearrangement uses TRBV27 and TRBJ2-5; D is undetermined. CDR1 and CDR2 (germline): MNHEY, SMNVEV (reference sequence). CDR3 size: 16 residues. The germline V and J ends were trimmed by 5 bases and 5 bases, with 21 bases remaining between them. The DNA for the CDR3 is TGTGCCAGCAGTGCCCCCGCGTCGTGGCGGTTGGAGACCCAGTACTTC. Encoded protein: CASSAPASWRLETQYF.

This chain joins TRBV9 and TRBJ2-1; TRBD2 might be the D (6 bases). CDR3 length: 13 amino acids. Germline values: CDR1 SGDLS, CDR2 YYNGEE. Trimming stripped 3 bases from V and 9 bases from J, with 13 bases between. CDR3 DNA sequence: TGTGCCAGCAGCGCAGATCGGAGGGGTGAGCAGTTCTTC. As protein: CASSADRRGEQFF.

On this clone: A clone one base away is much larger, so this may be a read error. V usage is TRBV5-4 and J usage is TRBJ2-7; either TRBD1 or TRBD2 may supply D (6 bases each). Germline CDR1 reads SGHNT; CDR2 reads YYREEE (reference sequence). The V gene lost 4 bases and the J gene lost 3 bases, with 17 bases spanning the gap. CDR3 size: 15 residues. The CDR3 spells CASSLEGELGYEQYF. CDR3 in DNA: TGTGCCAGCAGCCTGGAGGGGGAACTAGGCTACGAGCAGTACTTC.

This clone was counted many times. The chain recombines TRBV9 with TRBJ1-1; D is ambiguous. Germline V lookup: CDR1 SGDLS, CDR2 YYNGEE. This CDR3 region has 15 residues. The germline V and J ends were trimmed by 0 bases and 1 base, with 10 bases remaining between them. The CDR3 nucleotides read TGTGCCAGCAGCGTAGTCGGGTATGGGAACACTGAAGCTTTCTTT. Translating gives CASSVVGYGNTEAFF.

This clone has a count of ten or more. CDR3 nucleotide sequence: TGTGCCAGCAGCCCAACCGAAGGGGAAAGGGGCGAGCAGTACTTC. Residues: CASSPTEGERGEQYF. The chain has TRBV4-2 and TRBJ2-7; D perhaps matches TRBD1 (5 bases). The CDR3 extends over 15 amino acids. The V end was cut by 4 bases, the J end by 6 bases, with 19 bases between. Germline assignment: CDR1 LGHNA and CDR2 YNFKEQ.

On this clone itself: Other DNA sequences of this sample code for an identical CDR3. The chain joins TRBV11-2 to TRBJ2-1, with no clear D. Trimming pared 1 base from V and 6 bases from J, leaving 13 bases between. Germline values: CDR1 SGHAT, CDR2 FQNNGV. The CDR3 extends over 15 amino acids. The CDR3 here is CASSLGTSRSNEQFF. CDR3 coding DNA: TGTGCCAGCAGCTTAGGGACCAGCAGGAGCAATGAGCAGTTCTTC.

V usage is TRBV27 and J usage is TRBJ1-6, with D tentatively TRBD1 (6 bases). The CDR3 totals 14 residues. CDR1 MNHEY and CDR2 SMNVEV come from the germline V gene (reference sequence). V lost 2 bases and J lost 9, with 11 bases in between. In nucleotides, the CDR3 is TGTGCCAGCAGTTTACCAGGGGTTGTTTCACCCCTCCACTTT. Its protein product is CASSLPGVVSPLHF.

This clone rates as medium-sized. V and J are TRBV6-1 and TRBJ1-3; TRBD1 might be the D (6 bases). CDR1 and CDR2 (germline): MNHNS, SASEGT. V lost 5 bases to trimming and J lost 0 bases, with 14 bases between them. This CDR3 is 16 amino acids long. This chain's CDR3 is CASSLVTGPSGNTIYF. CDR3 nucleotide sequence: TGTGCCAGCAGTCTCGTGACAGGCCCCTCTGGAAACACCATATATTTT.

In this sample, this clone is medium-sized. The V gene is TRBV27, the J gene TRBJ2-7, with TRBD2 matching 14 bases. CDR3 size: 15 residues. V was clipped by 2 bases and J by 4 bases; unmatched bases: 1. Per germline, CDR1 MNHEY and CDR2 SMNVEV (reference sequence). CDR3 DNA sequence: TGTGCCAGCAGTTTAAGACTAGCGGGAGGGTACGAGCAGTACTTC. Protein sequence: CASSLRLAGGYEQYF.

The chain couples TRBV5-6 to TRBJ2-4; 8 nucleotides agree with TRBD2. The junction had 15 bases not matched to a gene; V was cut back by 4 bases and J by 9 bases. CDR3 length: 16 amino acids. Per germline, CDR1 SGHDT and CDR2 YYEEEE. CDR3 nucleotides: TGTGCCAGCAGCCTCACGGGAGGTAGCGGGACGGTCATTCAGTACTTC. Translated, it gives CASSLTGGSGTVIQYF. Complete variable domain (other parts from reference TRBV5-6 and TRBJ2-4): DAGVTQSPTHLIKTRGQQVTLRCSPKSGHDTVSWYQQALGQGPQFIFQYYEEEERQRGNFPDRFSGHQFPNYSSELNVNALLLGDSALYLCASSLTGGSGTVIQYFGAGTRLSVL.

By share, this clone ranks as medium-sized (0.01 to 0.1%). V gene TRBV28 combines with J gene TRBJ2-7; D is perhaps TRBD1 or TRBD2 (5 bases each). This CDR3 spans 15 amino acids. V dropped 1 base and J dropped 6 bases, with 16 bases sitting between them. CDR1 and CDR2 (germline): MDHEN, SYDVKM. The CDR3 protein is CASSLFWDQTFEQYF. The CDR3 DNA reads TGTGCCAGCAGTTTATTCTGGGACCAGACCTTCGAGCAGTACTTC. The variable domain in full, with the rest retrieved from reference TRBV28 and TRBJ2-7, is DVKVTQSSRYLVKRTGEKVFLECVQDMDHENMFWYRQDPGLGLRLIYFSYDVKMKEKGDIPEGYSVSREKKERFSLILESASTNQTSMYLCASSLFWDQTFEQYFGPGTRLTVT.

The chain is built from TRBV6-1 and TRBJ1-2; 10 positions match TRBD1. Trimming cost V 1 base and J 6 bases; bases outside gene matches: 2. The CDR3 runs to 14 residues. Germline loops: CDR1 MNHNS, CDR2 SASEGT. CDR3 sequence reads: CASSEGQGANGYTF. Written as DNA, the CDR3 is TGTGCCAGCAGTGAAGGACAGGGGGCTAATGGCTACACCTTC.

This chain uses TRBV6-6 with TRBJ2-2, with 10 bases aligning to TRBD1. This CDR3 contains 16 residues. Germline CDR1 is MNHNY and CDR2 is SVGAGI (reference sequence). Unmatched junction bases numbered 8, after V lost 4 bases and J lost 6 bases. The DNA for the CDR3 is TGTGCCAGCAGTTTTAGGCCGGGACAGGGGCCCGGGGAGCTGTTTTTT. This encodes CASSFRPGQGPGELFF.

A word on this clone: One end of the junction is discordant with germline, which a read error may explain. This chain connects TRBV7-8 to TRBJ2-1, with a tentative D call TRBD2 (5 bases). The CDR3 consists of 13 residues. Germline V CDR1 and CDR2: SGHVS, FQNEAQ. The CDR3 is CTSSLLGKNEQFF. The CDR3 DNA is TGTACCAGCAGCCTACTCGGGAAAAATGAGCAGTTCTTC.

Written as DNA, the CDR3 is TGTGCCAGCAGAAAGCCCGGGACAGGGGGGAACACCGGGGAGCTGTTTTTT. Its protein product is CASRKPGTGGNTGELFF. The genes are TRBV12-3 or TRBV12-4 and TRBJ2-2; 11 bases agree with TRBD1. The CDR3 runs 17 residues. Unmatched junction bases numbered 7, after V lost 6 bases and J lost 1 base.

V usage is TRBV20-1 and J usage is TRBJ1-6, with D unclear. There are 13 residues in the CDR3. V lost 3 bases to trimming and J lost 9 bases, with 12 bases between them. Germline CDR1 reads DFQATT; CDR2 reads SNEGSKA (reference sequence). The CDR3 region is CSARGREGSPLHF. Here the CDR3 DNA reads TGCAGTGCTAGGGGTCGGGAGGGTTCACCCCTCCACTTT.

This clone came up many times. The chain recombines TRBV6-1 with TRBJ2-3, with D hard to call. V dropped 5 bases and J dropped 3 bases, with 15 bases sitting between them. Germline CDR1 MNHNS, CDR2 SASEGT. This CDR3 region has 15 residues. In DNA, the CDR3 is TGTGCCAGCAGTCCGACAAGGGCCCCGACAGATACGCAGTATTTT. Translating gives CASSPTRAPTDTQYF.

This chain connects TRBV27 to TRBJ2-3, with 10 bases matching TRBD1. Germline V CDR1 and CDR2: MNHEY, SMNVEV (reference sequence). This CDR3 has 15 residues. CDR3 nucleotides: TGTGAAAGCAGGCCGGGACAGGGGATCTCAGATACGCAGTATTTT. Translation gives CESRPGQGISDTQYF.